The 32 T cell receptor beta chains listed next were all sequenced from one sample in a study of T cells after yellow fever vaccination. TCRdb ran MiXCR on the 5' RACE reads and lists one entry per CDR3 protein. The sample includes under 350,000 distinct CDR3 sequences, about 4% of them seen just once. Here the sequenced sample was PBMCs, taken 5 days after the yellow fever booster vaccination. Receptors were obtained from a man aged 18 to 29 who received the YFV17D yellow fever vaccine.

This sequence joins TRBV6-1 and TRBJ1-5; D uncertain. V was trimmed by 2 bases and J by 4 bases, leaving 9 bases between them. The germline gives CDR1 MNHNS, CDR2 SASEGT. There are 14 residues in the CDR3. The CDR3 spells CASSESGENQPQHF. CDR3 nucleotides: TGTGCCAGCAGTGAAAGCGGTGAAAATCAGCCCCAGCATTTT.

V and J are TRBV5-1 and TRBJ2-7; perhaps TRBD2 as D (5 bases). The CDR3 loop spans 14 amino acids. Germline CDR1 SGHRS, CDR2 YFSETQ. V shed 1 base and J shed 0 bases, with 8 bases lying between them. The CDR3 nucleotides are TGCGCCAGCAGCTTGTTAGGGAGCTCCTACGAGCAGTACTTC. Translating it yields CASSLLGSSYEQYF.

This clonotype was seen only a few times. The rearrangement links TRBV5-5 to TRBJ1-2, with TRBD1 matching 9 bases. V was pared by 3 bases and J by 3 bases, with 3 bases of the junction left unmatched. Germline-derived CDR1 and CDR2 are SGHKS and YYEKEE (reference sequence). This CDR3 spans 14 amino acids. This chain's CDR3 is CASSYRQGDYGYTF. In DNA, the CDR3 is TGTGCCAGCAGCTACCGACAGGGGGACTATGGCTACACCTTC.

This chain uses TRBV2 with TRBJ1-2; no clear D gene. Trimming cost V 4 bases and J 0 bases, with 9 bases left between them. Germline assignment: CDR1 SNHLY and CDR2 FYNNEI. The CDR3 is 14 amino acids. The CDR3 here is CASSVRSTNYGYTF. The CDR3 nucleotides are TGTGCCAGCAGTGTCAGATCGACTAACTATGGCTACACCTTC.

The rearrangement joins TRBV6-5 to TRBJ1-1; no reliable D call. V was clipped by 6 bases and J by 4 bases, with 12 bases between them. From germline, CDR1 is MNHEY and CDR2 SVGAGI. This CDR3 has 13 amino acids. The CDR3 sequence: CASSPIHSTEAFF. The CDR3 coding sequence is TGTGCCAGCAGCCCAATCCACAGCACTGAAGCTTTCTTT.

This clonotype was picked up many times. J is TRBJ1-6 and V is TRBV7-9; D call uncertain. This CDR3 has 13 amino acids. V lost 5 bases, J lost 9 bases, and 11 bases lay in between. CDR1 and CDR2 (germline): SEHNR, FQNEAQ (reference sequence). The chain's CDR3 is CASSPTAGSPLHF. In nucleotides, the CDR3 is TGTGCCAGCAGCCCGACCGCGGGTTCACCCCTCCACTTT. Filled out from reference TRBV7-9 and TRBJ1-6, the complete variable domain reads DTGVSQNPRHKITKRGQNVTFRCDPISEHNRLYWYRQTLGQGPEFLTYFQNEAQLEKSRLLSDRFSAERPKGSFSTLEIQRTEQGDSAMYLCASSPTAGSPLHFGNGTRLTVT.

The CDR3: CASSPSGGSNQPQHF. Here the CDR3 DNA reads TGTGCCAGCAGCCCTTCTGGGGGGTCGAATCAGCCCCAGCATTTT. The rearrangement joins TRBV3-1 to TRBJ1-5; tentatively, D is TRBD1 (5 bases). The CDR3 is 15 amino acids. The germline V gene has CDR1 LGHDT and CDR2 YNNKEL (reference sequence). Trimming removed 4 bases from V and 4 bases from J, with 14 bases in between.

The V call is TRBV20-1, the J call TRBJ2-6; D is unclear. There are 15 residues in the CDR3. V lost 6 bases, J lost 1 base, and 13 bases lay in between. In germline, CDR1 is DFQATT, CDR2 SNEGSKA (reference sequence). The CDR3 coding sequence is TGCAGTGCCCCTTATACCCCATCTGGGGCCAACGTCCTGACTTTC. It translates to CSAPYTPSGANVLTF.

CDR3 sequence (DNA): TGTGCCAGCAGGGCACAGGGTGGGGCCGGGGAGCTGTTTTTT. Encoded protein: CASRAQGGAGELFF. The chain recombines TRBV7-2 with TRBJ2-2; possible D gene TRBD1, 6 bases. The length of the CDR3 is 14 residues. Germline V gene data show CDR1 as SGHTA and CDR2 as FQGNSA. Trimming pared 6 bases from V and 6 bases from J, leaving 14 bases between.

The rearrangement links TRBV29-1 to TRBJ2-2; D unclear. CDR1 SQVTM and CDR2 ANQGSEA come from the germline V gene. V was cut by 3 bases and J by 9 bases, with 8 bases left in between. The CDR3 extends over 11 amino acids. The CDR3 loop is CSVEGGRELFF. CDR3 coding DNA: TGCAGCGTTGAGGGCGGCCGGGAGCTGTTTTTT.

This clonotype turned up a few times. The V and J genes are TRBV19 and TRBJ2-7, with TRBD2 matching 11 bases. After removal of 7 bases from V and 3 bases from J, the junction contained 2 bases not matched to a gene. There are 13 residues in the CDR3. Germline V gene data show CDR1 as LNHDA and CDR2 as SQIVND (reference sequence). The CDR3 loop is CASNLAGGYEQYV. In DNA, the CDR3 is TGTGCCAGTAATCTAGCGGGGGGCTACGAGCAGTACGTC.

The rearrangement joins TRBV15 to TRBJ2-7; D is uncertain. The CDR3 contains 13 residues. Germline CDR1 and CDR2: LNHNV and YYDKDF (reference sequence). The V end was cut by 1 base, the J end by 6 bases, with 10 bases between. The CDR3 DNA is TGTGCCACCAGCAGAGGTACAGCCGGCGAGCAGTACGTC. Translated, it gives CATSRGTAGEQYV.

This clonotype has more than one count but fewer than ten. The rearrangement links TRBV5-4 to TRBJ1-2; D is undetermined. The germline CDR1 and CDR2 sequences are SGHNT and YYREEE (reference sequence). The CDR3 has 12 residues. Deletions cut 4 bases from V and 8 bases from J, with 12 bases between. This CDR3 reads CASSPYRAGYTF. For the CDR3, the DNA is TGTGCCAGCAGCCCCTATCGAGCAGGCTACACCTTC.

There are a few counts of this clonotype. This CDR3 is CSARPRGQGVGTGELFF. The CDR3 DNA reads TGCAGTGCTAGACCCAGGGGGCAGGGTGTGGGCACCGGGGAGCTGTTTTTT. The chain combines TRBV20-1 with TRBJ2-2; 8 bases match TRBD1. In germline, CDR1 is DFQATT, CDR2 SNEGSKA (reference sequence). V trimming: 2 bases; J trimming: 4 bases; junction bases outside the gene matches: 12. The CDR3 covers 17 residues.

This clonotype has ten or more counts. The CDR3 loop is CASSPRLGTRPSKTQYF. CDR3 bases: TGTGCCAGCAGCCCCCGACTCGGGACTAGACCGTCTAAGACCCAGTACTTC. This rearrangement joins TRBV7-2 to TRBJ2-5; 8 nucleotides agree with TRBD2. The CDR3 is made up of 17 amino acids. The germline V gene has CDR1 SGHTA and CDR2 FQGNSA. J gave up 6 bases and V 5 bases, and 17 bases lay outside the gene matches.

The chain links TRBV6-5 to TRBJ2-2; a weak D match, TRBD1 (6 bases). CDR1 and CDR2 (germline): MNHEY, SVGAGI. The length of the CDR3 is 16 residues. The germline V and J ends were trimmed by 6 bases and 1 base, with 15 bases remaining between them. The CDR3 spells CASSLIRGVNTGELFF. CDR3 nucleotide sequence: TGTGCCAGCAGCTTAATCAGGGGTGTGAACACCGGGGAGCTGTTTTTT.

The table lists this clonotype with a few counts. The V call is TRBV4-1, the J call TRBJ1-3; D is unclear. Germline assignment: CDR1 MGHRA and CDR2 YSYEKL. V lost 0 bases to trimming and J lost 4 bases, with 10 bases between them. This CDR3 contains 15 residues. CDR3: CASSQDGVLGNTIYF. In nucleotides, the CDR3 is TGCGCCAGCAGCCAAGATGGGGTATTAGGAAACACCATATATTTT.

This clonotype came up a few times. The rearrangement joins TRBV5-5 to TRBJ1-6, with D unresolved. Germline lookup yields CDR1 SGHKS and CDR2 YYEKEE (reference sequence). There are 16 residues in the CDR3. Trimming removed 0 bases at V and 7 bases at J, with 14 bases between. The CDR3 coding sequence is TGTGCCAGCAGCTTGGCCATCCTTGGGCTCAATTCACCCCTCCACTTT. Residues: CASSLAILGLNSPLHF.

This clonotype appeared a few times. The chain recombines TRBV7-3 with TRBJ2-2, with TRBD2 matching 8 bases. The CDR3 sequence is 16 residues long. Germline assignment: CDR1 SGHTA and CDR2 FQGTGA. Unmatched junction bases numbered 8, after V lost 1 base and J lost 7 bases. Written as DNA, the CDR3 is TGTGCCAGCAGCTTAATGAGCGGGGGAAGAGTCGGGGAGCTGTTTTTT. This translates into CASSLMSGGRVGELFF.

This clonotype was seen repeatedly, ten times or more. This sequence joins TRBV24-1 and TRBJ1-2, with D uncertain. This CDR3 is 14 amino acids long. Per germline, CDR1 KGHDR and CDR2 SFDVKD. Trimming stripped 4 bases from V and 2 bases from J, with 10 bases between. The CDR3 DNA follows: TGTGCCACCAGTGACGCACGGACCAACTATGGCTACACCTTC. Encoded protein: CATSDARTNYGYTF.

The rearrangement joins TRBV7-2 to TRBJ2-5, with D maybe TRBD1 (6 bases). Germline V gene data show CDR1 as SGHTA and CDR2 as FQGNSA. The CDR3 consists of 13 residues. The V end lost 4 bases, the J end lost 5 bases, and 11 bases lay between the germline ends. This CDR3 reads CASSSRRGETQYF. The CDR3 DNA is TGTGCCAGCAGCTCCCGTAGGGGGGAGACCCAGTACTTC.

This clonotype was detected many times. The chain carries TRBV7-6 and TRBJ1-5, with D maybe TRBD1 (5 bases). Germline V gives CDR1 SGHVS, CDR2 FNYEAQ. Trimming took off 2 bases at V and 4 bases at J, with 12 bases between the two ends. This CDR3 is 15 amino acids long. This chain's CDR3 is CASSLQSGLNQPQHF. As DNA, the CDR3 is TGTGCCAGCAGCTTACAGTCGGGGCTGAATCAGCCCCAGCATTTT.

The V and J genes are TRBV4-3 and TRBJ2-3; D possibly uses TRBD1 or TRBD2 (5 bases each). CDR3 size: 16 residues. Germline CDR1 and CDR2: LGHNA and YSLEER. The V end was cut by 3 bases, the J end by 2 bases, with 15 bases between. The DNA for the CDR3 is TGCGCCAGCAGCCATGATCCGGGACGGCCCACAGATACGCAGTATTTT. Protein sequence: CASSHDPGRPTDTQYF.

The gene calls are TRBV4-1 and TRBJ1-2; D is ambiguous. Germline V lookup: CDR1 MGHRA, CDR2 YSYEKL. Trimming took 1 base from V and 0 from J, leaving 9 bases between them. The CDR3 covers 15 residues. The CDR3 reads CASSQGGGANYGYTF. CDR3 coding DNA: TGCGCCAGCAGCCAAGGGGGAGGTGCTAACTATGGCTACACCTTC.

There are a few counts of this clonotype. The chain combines TRBV27 with TRBJ2-5; TRBD1 aligns across 8 bases. CDR1 and CDR2 from the germline V gene are MNHEY and SMNVEV (reference sequence). J gave up 5 bases and V 1 base, and 9 bases lay outside the gene matches. The CDR3 is 16 residues long. In DNA form, the CDR3 reads TGTGCCAGCAGTTTATTTTCCGGCACAGGGGGGGAGACCCAGTACTTC. Amino acid sequence: CASSLFSGTGGETQYF.

This clonotype showed up just a few times. This rearrangement joins TRBV24-1 to TRBJ2-1, with a tentative D call TRBD1 (5 bases). The CDR3 has 14 residues. Trimming left V 3 bases short and J 10 bases short, with 15 bases between. Germline values: CDR1 KGHDR, CDR2 SFDVKD. The CDR3 sequence is CATSDHNDRYEQFF. The DNA of the CDR3 is TGTGCCACCAGTGATCACAATGACAGATACGAGCAGTTCTTC.

The chain has TRBV3-1 and TRBJ1-6, with 8 nucleotides matching TRBD1. CDR1 is LGHDT, CDR2 YNNKEL, per germline (reference sequence). The CDR3 sequence is 16 residues long. The V and J ends lost 1 base and 10 bases, in that order; junction bases with no gene match: 9. The CDR3 here is CASSQVSRTGLSPLHF. The CDR3 nucleotides are TGTGCCAGCAGCCAAGTTTCCAGGACAGGGCTGTCACCCCTCCACTTT.

This clonotype was observed many times. The chain recombines TRBV4-1 with TRBJ2-3; no clear D gene. This CDR3 spans 13 amino acids. Trimming removed 4 bases from V and 5 bases from J, with 10 bases in between. Germline values: CDR1 MGHRA, CDR2 YSYEKL. CDR3 bases: TGCGCCAGCAGCCCCGAATGGGGAGATACGCAGTATTTT. It yields the protein CASSPEWGDTQYF.

This clonotype has a handful of counts. The V and J genes are TRBV7-6 and TRBJ1-1; 8 nucleotides align to TRBD1. This CDR3 is 14 amino acids long. Per germline, CDR1 SGHVS and CDR2 FNYEAQ. V was clipped by 1 base and J by 9 bases; unmatched bases: 7. The DNA for the CDR3 is TGTGCCAGCAGCTTAGTTCCAGGGGGCGGTCAAGCTTTCTTT. Residues: CASSLVPGGGQAFF.

This clonotype was found a few times. The chain carries TRBV7-2 and TRBJ2-5; 8 positions match TRBD2. J was trimmed by 4 bases and V by 2 bases; bases with no gene match: 3. The CDR3 has 14 residues. Germline CDR1 SGHTA, CDR2 FQGNSA. This CDR3 reads CASSLFGGVETQYF. The CDR3, as DNA: TGTGCCAGCAGCTTATTCGGGGGGGTAGAGACCCAGTACTTC.

This clonotype was observed a few times. The chain employs TRBV24-1 and TRBJ1-2, with TRBD1 matching over 8 bases. The CDR3 contains 17 residues. Germline V gene sequence: CDR1 KGHDR, CDR2 SFDVKD. V was clipped by 4 bases and J by 8 bases; unmatched bases: 17. The CDR3 DNA reads TGTGCCACCAGTGACTCCTCATTTAGTCCAGGGGGCGCCGGCTACACCTTC. Residues: CATSDSSFSPGGAGYTF.

This clonotype turned up a few times. The rearrangement uses TRBV7-3 and TRBJ2-2; 10 nucleotides match TRBD1. With V trimmed by 8 bases and J by 6 bases, 6 bases remained unmatched. This CDR3 is 14 amino acids long. The V gene's germline CDR1 is SGHTA and CDR2 FQGTGA. The DNA for the CDR3 is TGTGCCAGCGAAAGACAGGGGGCCTCCGGGGAGCTGTTTTTT. Its protein is CASERQGASGELFF.